A single TCR beta chain is shown here with its context. Its antigen is unidentified. These data originate in a study of T cell responses to AZD1222 COVID-19 vaccine. Study as a whole: The study pooled second doses at about 4 or about 12 weeks.

V was cut by 1 base and J by 7 bases, with 20 bases left in between. This CDR3 spans 16 amino acids. Germline CDR1 is SEHNR and CDR2 is FQNEAQ (reference sequence). Study-level findings and limits: Donors were chiefly white British, with a greater number of females, and clonal diversity was perhaps underestimated. A rise in Spike-specific TCR breadth and depth followed two AZD1222 doses. There were vaccine-associated CD4 TCRs across spike, dominant at 160-218 and 743-854.

Data came from immunoSEQ multiplex PCR; TCRdb stores just in-frame clones and leaves some out. The sample includes about 120,000 clones, approximately 91% of them seen just once. This chain uses TRBV7-9 with TRBJ2-7; possibly TRBD1 for D (5 bases). The source was peripheral blood, collected on day 0 of AZD1222 vaccination. This TCR was recovered from an adult in good health. CDR3 bases: TGTGCCAGCAGCTTAGGATTCGGGCGCAGGGCTGGGGAGCAGTACTTC. Amino acids: CASSLGFGRRAGEQYF.